One sample yielded the 32 T cell receptor beta chains listed below, sequenced in a study of T cell repertoires in cytomegalovirus infection. These receptors are not linked to any known antigen. Via MiXCR, TCRdb re-called the reads, giving one row per CDR3 protein. The data contain some 900,000 distinct CDR3 sequences, about 31% of them seen just once; the ten biggest clones take up over 10%. The source material was cultured CD8+ T cells from PBMCs, sampled from culture after CMV antigen stimulation. The receptors were gathered from a human donor in good health (CMV status not recorded). Some clones in this sample may be carry-over from other donors' samples.

This clonotype was picked up many times. This sequence joins TRBV7-2 and TRBJ1-2, with 8 bases that match TRBD1. The CDR3 has 14 amino acids. V trimming: 4 bases; J trimming: 5 bases; junction bases outside the gene matches: 6. CDR1 SGHTA and CDR2 FQGNSA come from the germline V gene. CDR3 protein: CASSSSGTGYGYTF. The CDR3 nucleotides read TGTGCCAGCAGCTCCTCCGGGACAGGATATGGCTACACCTTC.

The CDR3 here is CASSTPVRGTNTEAFF. In DNA form, the CDR3 reads TGTGCCAGCAGTACCCCCGTCAGGGGCACGAACACTGAAGCTTTCTTT. The chain has TRBV6-2 or TRBV6-3 and TRBJ1-1; D possibly corresponds to TRBD1 (6 bases). Germline CDR1 is MNHEY and CDR2 is SVGEGT. The CDR3 extends over 16 amino acids. The V gene lost 5 bases and the J gene lost 1 base, with 17 bases spanning the gap.

The chain recombines TRBV29-1 with TRBJ2-1; TRBD1 is a possible D gene (5 bases). The CDR3 totals 11 residues. Germline V lookup: CDR1 SQVTM, CDR2 ANQGSEA. Trimming removed 7 bases at V and 8 bases at J, with 12 bases between. In nucleotides, the CDR3 is TGCAGCGCCGTGACAGTAGATGAGCAGTTCTTC. It specifies CSAVTVDEQFF.

Many counts were recorded for this clonotype. The chain is built from TRBV7-9 and TRBJ2-1; 9 nucleotides match TRBD2. The CDR3 spans 14 residues. V shed 0 bases, J shed 8 bases, and the junction held 2 bases outside the gene matches. Per the germline V gene, CDR1 is SEHNR and CDR2 is FQNEAQ (reference sequence). In nucleotides, the CDR3 is TGTGCCAGCAGCTTAGCGACTAGCGGCGATGAGCAGTTCTTC. It specifies CASSLATSGDEQFF.

The chain has TRBV27 and TRBJ1-6; 8 nucleotides agree with TRBD1. V lost 11 bases to trimming and J lost 8 bases; unmatched junction nucleotides: 11. The germline V gene has CDR1 MNHEY and CDR2 SMNVEV (reference sequence). CDR3 length: 14 residues. CDR3 DNA sequence: TGTGCCTCACGGACAGGGCTTACTTATTCACCCCTCCACTTT. It is translated as CASRTGLTYSPLHF.

The chain has TRBV6-1 and TRBJ1-1; 7 positions agree with TRBD1. The V and J ends lost 4 bases and 5 bases, in that order; junction bases with no gene match: 4. Germline-derived CDR1 and CDR2 are MNHNS and SASEGT. There are 13 residues in the CDR3. The CDR3 DNA reads as TGTGCCAGCAGTGGGTGGGACAGAACTGAAGCTTTCTTT. It encodes CASSGWDRTEAFF.

The sample holds a few counts of this clonotype. CDR3: CASSPWTQEETQYF. The CDR3 region has the DNA TGTGCCAGCAGCCCCTGGACACAGGAAGAGACCCAGTACTTC. The chain joins TRBV7-9 to TRBJ2-5, with a weak D call TRBD1 (5 bases). The CDR3 is 14 residues long. CDR1 and CDR2 from the germline V gene are SEHNR and FQNEAQ (reference sequence). V lost 5 bases, J lost 3 bases, and 13 bases lay in between.

This clonotype has a count of ten or more. The V call is TRBV24-1, the J call TRBJ1-5; D unresolved. The V gene lost 1 base and the J gene lost 9 bases, with 12 bases spanning the gap. CDR1 and CDR2 from the germline V gene are KGHDR and SFDVKD. This CDR3 is built from 14 residues. CDR3 in DNA: TGTGCCACCAGTGATTTACCCCCGAATTGGCCCCAGCATTTT. The encoded protein is CATSDLPPNWPQHF.

The chain's CDR3 is CASSQSGTGDLNTEAFF. The CDR3 nucleotides are TGTGCCAGCAGCCAATCGGGGACAGGGGACCTGAACACTGAAGCTTTCTTT. This sequence joins TRBV3-1 and TRBJ1-1, with 10 nucleotides matching TRBD1. Germline V gene data show CDR1 as LGHDT and CDR2 as YNNKEL (reference sequence). The CDR3 totals 17 residues. J gave up 0 bases and V 2 bases, and 6 bases lay outside the gene matches.

In this sample, this clonotype turned up once. The chain is built from TRBV7-8 and TRBJ1-3; unclear D gene. CDR3 length equals 13 residues. The germline V gene has CDR1 SGHVS and CDR2 FQNEAQ. Between the trimmed V and J ends, which lost 11 bases and 1 base, there was a span of 12 bases. Written as DNA, the CDR3 is TGTGCCGCCTTGTATAGTTCTGGAAACACCATATATTTT. This translates into CAALYSSGNTIYF.

A few counts support this clonotype. This chain connects TRBV6-6 to TRBJ2-7; 11 bases are shared with TRBD2. This CDR3 contains 16 residues. Germline CDR1 reads MNHNY; CDR2 reads SVGAGI (reference sequence). Trimming removed 6 bases from V and 1 base from J; junction bases left unmatched: 8. CDR3 sequence reads: CASSPTLAGVSYEQYV. As DNA, the CDR3 is TGTGCCAGCAGCCCGACACTAGCGGGGGTTTCCTACGAGCAGTACGTC.

This sequence joins TRBV13 and TRBJ1-2; TRBD1 matches at 8 bases. V lost 4 bases and J lost 5; bases outside the gene matches: 9. The CDR3 runs 15 residues. Germline values: CDR1 PRHDT, CDR2 FYEKMQ (reference sequence). For the CDR3, the DNA is TGTGCCAGCAGCTCCGGGACAGGCTGGGTTTATGGCTACACCTTC. Translating gives CASSSGTGWVYGYTF. Full variable domain (outside the CDR3, taken from reference TRBV13 and TRBJ1-2): AAGVIQSPRHLIKEKRETATLKCYPIPRHDTVYWYQQGPGQDPQFLISFYEKMQSDKGSIPDRFSAQQFSDYHSELNMSSLELGDSALYFCASSSGTGWVYGYTFGSGTRLTVV.

The CDR3 nucleotides read TGTGCCAGCAGTGTACTCTCCGGGTCCTCCGGCTACACCTTC. It specifies CASSVLSGSSGYTF. This chain links TRBV27 with TRBJ1-2; D is unresolved. Trimming shortened V by 5 bases and J by 8 bases, and 18 bases separated the two germline ends. The CDR3 loop spans 14 amino acids. CDR1 and CDR2 (germline): MNHEY, SMNVEV (reference sequence).

The rearrangement joins TRBV19 to TRBJ1-5, with no clear D. This CDR3 is built from 17 residues. Between the trimmed V and J ends, which lost 4 bases and 2 bases, there was a span of 18 bases. Germline values: CDR1 LNHDA, CDR2 SQIVND (reference sequence). The CDR3: CASSTSRGIIGNQPQHF. DNA of the CDR3: TGTGCCAGTAGTACCTCTCGTGGGATCATTGGCAATCAGCCCCAGCATTTT.

The V and J genes are TRBV5-4 and TRBJ2-1; D ambiguous. Per the germline V gene, CDR1 is SGHNT and CDR2 is YYREEE (reference sequence). Trimming left V 4 bases short and J 8 bases short, with 10 bases between. The CDR3 runs 12 residues. This CDR3 is CASSPKVDEQFF. CDR3 nucleotide sequence: TGTGCCAGCAGCCCAAAGGTGGATGAGCAGTTCTTC.

CDR3 loop: CSARDRDREVYGYTF. CDR3 nucleotide sequence: TGCAGTGCTAGAGATCGGGACAGGGAGGTCTATGGCTACACCTTC. The V gene is TRBV20-1, the J gene TRBJ1-2; the match to TRBD1 covers 9 bases. CDR1 is DFQATT and CDR2 is SNEGSKA in the germline V gene (reference sequence). V lost 0 bases to trimming and J lost 4 bases; unmatched junction nucleotides: 6. The CDR3 has 15 residues.

The chain has TRBV4-3 and TRBJ2-7; D could derive from TRBD1 or TRBD2 (7 bases each). The CDR3 consists of 15 residues. Looked up from germline, CDR1 is LGHNA and CDR2 is YSLEER. The CDR3 is CANALQDREGYEQYV. Written as DNA, the CDR3 is TGCGCTAACGCCCTACAAGACAGGGAGGGCTACGAGCAGTACGTC.

The chain carries TRBV29-1 and TRBJ1-1; weak D call: TRBD1 (6 bases). The CDR3 runs 10 residues. CDR1 SQVTM and CDR2 ANQGSEA come from the germline V gene. Trimming took off 4 bases at V and 11 bases at J, with 11 bases between the two ends. CDR3 DNA sequence: TGCAGCGTTGCGCAGGGGTTGGCTTTCTTT. It codes for CSVAQGLAFF.

This clonotype was detected only a few times. The CDR3 bases are TGCGCCAGCAGCGAAGGGTGGGGGCTGAGAGAGGACACTGAAGCTTTCTTT. Translation: CASSEGWGLREDTEAFF. V usage is TRBV4-1 and J usage is TRBJ1-1, with D maybe TRBD1 (6 bases). V was cut by 5 bases and J by 3 bases, with 22 bases left in between. The V gene's germline CDR1 is MGHRA and CDR2 YSYEKL. The CDR3 sequence is 17 residues long.

To note about this clonotype: Just one base apart from a much larger clone, this may be a read error. The chain joins TRBV7-3 to TRBJ2-5; tentatively, D is TRBD1 or TRBD2 (6 bases each). Germline CDR1 is SGHTA and CDR2 is FQGTGA. The CDR3 is made up of 16 amino acids. CDR3: CVSSLGGGTRGETQYF. CDR3 in DNA: TGTGTCAGCAGCTTAGGAGGGGGGACCAGGGGAGAGACCCAGTACTTC.

The chain is built from TRBV6-5 and TRBJ2-7, with 11 bases that match TRBD2. The germline V gene encodes CDR1 MNHEY and CDR2 SVGAGI. This CDR3 contains 15 residues. V lost 5 bases, J lost 3 bases, and 6 bases stayed unmatched. CDR3 protein: CASSPLAGVYYEQYF. The CDR3 nucleotides are TGTGCCAGCAGTCCACTAGCGGGGGTGTACTACGAGCAGTACTTC.

The rearrangement links TRBV5-5 to TRBJ2-5, with 7 bases fitting TRBD1. This CDR3 contains 16 residues. CDR1 is SGHKS, CDR2 YYEKEE, per germline (reference sequence). Trimming removed 4 bases from V and 5 bases from J; junction bases left unmatched: 14. Written as DNA, the CDR3 is TGTGCCAGCAGCCAGCCCACCGGGACAGAGTTGGAGACCCAGTACTTC. The encoded protein is CASSQPTGTELETQYF.

This chain joins TRBV18 and TRBJ2-7; a possible D gene is TRBD1 (5 bases). The germline V gene has CDR1 KGHSH and CDR2 LQKENI. Trimming took 1 base from V and 2 from J, leaving 12 bases between them. This CDR3 contains 15 residues. The CDR3 here is CASSPRQWQPYEQYV. The DNA of the CDR3 is TGTGCCAGCTCACCACGACAGTGGCAACCCTACGAGCAGTACGTC.

The genes are TRBV5-1 and TRBJ1-6, with 7 bases fitting TRBD1. Per the germline V gene, CDR1 is SGHRS and CDR2 is YFSETQ. CDR3 size: 15 residues. V was clipped by 5 bases and J by 5 bases; unmatched bases: 7. CDR3 protein: CASRDGTANNSPLHF. For the CDR3, the DNA is TGCGCCAGCAGGGATGGGACAGCAAATAATTCACCCCTCCACTTT.

In its sample, this clonotype was seen many times. The chain recombines TRBV12-3 or TRBV12-4 with TRBJ1-1, with D possibly TRBD1 on 5 matching bases. Trimming pared 8 bases from V and 2 bases from J, leaving 6 bases between. This CDR3 contains 11 residues. DNA of the CDR3: TGTGCCAGCCAGGGTAACACTGAAGCTTTCTTT. This encodes CASQGNTEAFF.

This clonotype was recorded at least ten times. This chain uses TRBV7-6 with TRBJ2-3; D possibly matches TRBD1 or TRBD2 (5 bases each). The V end lost 5 bases, the J end lost 4 bases, and 22 bases lay between the germline ends. Germline V gene sequence: CDR1 SGHVS, CDR2 FNYEAQ. The CDR3 runs 17 residues. The CDR3 nucleotides read TGTGCCAGCAGCCCCCGCCCCCGGGACGTGATCCCAGATACGCAGTATTTT. The encoded protein is CASSPRPRDVIPDTQYF.

V gene TRBV20-1 combines with J gene TRBJ2-3; 7 nucleotides match TRBD1. CDR3 length equals 16 residues. The germline gives CDR1 DFQATT, CDR2 SNEGSKA (reference sequence). V trimming: 2 bases; J trimming: 4 bases; junction bases outside the gene matches: 12. The CDR3 loop reads CSARSRGRGTADTQYF. CDR3 DNA: TGCAGTGCTAGATCTCGGGGCAGGGGGACCGCAGATACGCAGTATTTT.

V gene TRBV5-4 combines with J gene TRBJ1-2; maybe TRBD1 (5 bases). V was shortened by 4 bases and J by 8 bases, with 24 bases between the two germline ends. This CDR3 region has 16 residues. Germline V CDR1 and CDR2: SGHNT, YYREEE (reference sequence). The CDR3 here is CASSLVARAEGGGYTF. The CDR3 DNA is TGTGCCAGCAGCCTCGTGGCCAGGGCAGAGGGAGGAGGCTACACCTTC.

The genes are TRBV27 and TRBJ1-1; D call uncertain. The CDR3 loop spans 13 amino acids. Germline CDR1 reads MNHEY; CDR2 reads SMNVEV (reference sequence). V was clipped by 2 bases and J by 4 bases, with 8 bases between them. The chain's CDR3 is CASSLAKGTEAFF. The CDR3 DNA reads as TGTGCCAGCAGTTTAGCGAAGGGCACTGAAGCTTTCTTT.

The table lists this clonotype with a few counts. The chain has TRBV7-2 and TRBJ2-7; 8 bases line up with TRBD2. The CDR3 consists of 15 residues. CDR1 and CDR2 (germline): SGHTA, FQGNSA. J was trimmed by 0 bases and V by 4 bases; bases with no gene match: 5. The CDR3 region is CASSYSSGASYEQYF. Here the CDR3 DNA reads TGTGCCAGCAGCTACAGTAGCGGGGCCTCCTACGAGCAGTACTTC.

The chain has TRBV10-3 and TRBJ1-1; no reliable D call. The germline gives CDR1 ENHRY, CDR2 SYGVKD. The CDR3 has 13 residues. V lost 2 bases, J lost 0 bases, and 4 bases lay in between. CDR3 loop: CAISEQMNTEAFF. The DNA for the CDR3 is TGTGCCATCAGTGAGCAGATGAACACTGAAGCTTTCTTT.

This clonotype was counted between two and nine times. The chain carries TRBV6-5 and TRBJ2-1, with D possibly TRBD1 on 6 matching bases. The V gene lost 6 bases and the J gene lost 0 bases, with 12 bases spanning the gap. Germline assignment: CDR1 MNHEY and CDR2 SVGAGI. This CDR3 spans 15 amino acids. CDR3: CASRPDSFSYNEQFF. Written as DNA, the CDR3 is TGTGCCAGCAGGCCGGACAGCTTCTCCTACAATGAGCAGTTCTTC.